A single sample gave rise to the 20 T cell receptor beta chains below, sequenced in a study of T cells in tuberculosis. Cells were sorted from thawed PBMC rested overnight and stained with GMM-loaded CD1B tetramer, viability dye and anti-CD3. C32 glucose monomycolate from Rhodococcus equi was loaded onto the CD1B tetramers. Assay used: immunoSEQ multiplex PCR; TCRdb lists only in-frame clones, some missing. The sample has about 58,000 clones, 70% to 90% seen once; the top ten hold 21%. Material: CD1b-GMM tetramer-negative cells sorted from PBMCs. These TCRs come from an adult woman with latent tuberculosis.

V and J are TRBV5-8 and TRBJ2-2, with a weak D call TRBD1 (6 bases). Germline-derived CDR1 and CDR2 are SGHTS and YDEGEE. This CDR3 has 15 amino acids. V shed 3 bases and J shed 4 bases, with 13 bases lying between them. CDR3 nucleotide sequence: TGTGCCAGCAGCTCAGGACAGACGACCACCGGGGAGCTGTTTTTT. It is translated as CASSSGQTTTGELFF.

The chain combines TRBV7-9 with TRBJ1-2; D not resolved. Trimming stripped 2 bases from V and 8 bases from J, with 21 bases between. Germline loops: CDR1 SEHNR, CDR2 FQNEAQ (reference sequence). The length of the CDR3 is 16 residues. CDR3 sequence (DNA): TGTGCCAGCAGCTTATCTCCTTCAGACGGAGGCAAGGGCTACACCTTC. Amino acid sequence: CASSLSPSDGGKGYTF.

The chain joins TRBV25-1 to TRBJ2-2; 12 bases align to TRBD2. The CDR3 length is 16 residues. Trimming at V came to 4 bases and at J to 5 bases, leaving 5 bases not matched to a gene. CDR1 and CDR2 from the germline V gene are MGHDK and SYGVNS. The DNA of the CDR3 is TGTGCCAGCAGTGCTCGACTAGCGGGAGTAACCGGGGAGCTGTTTTTT. This sequence encodes CASSARLAGVTGELFF.

In this sample, this clone turned up a few times. CDR3 coding DNA: TGTGCCAGCAGTTACTTTGGTTCAGGGGACTACGAGCAGTACTTC. As protein: CASSYFGSGDYEQYF. The V call is TRBV6-6, the J call TRBJ2-7; possible D gene TRBD1, 6 bases. The germline V gene has CDR1 MNHNY and CDR2 SVGAGI (reference sequence). Trimming stripped 1 base from V and 3 bases from J, with 13 bases between. The CDR3 extends over 15 amino acids.

The chain links TRBV19 to TRBJ2-7, with D tentatively TRBD1 (5 bases). CDR1 is LNHDA and CDR2 is SQIVND in the germline V gene (reference sequence). The V end was cut by 8 bases, the J end by 3 bases, with 20 bases between. The CDR3 runs to 15 residues. CDR3 bases: TGTGCCAGTGCCAGACAGTCCGACTCCAACTACGAGCAGTACTTC. It translates to CASARQSDSNYEQYF.

The chain recombines TRBV4-3 with TRBJ1-5; TRBD1 matches 11 bases. This CDR3 contains 15 residues. The V gene end was trimmed by 4 bases and the J gene end by 7 bases; junction bases not matched to a gene: 6. CDR1 and CDR2 from the germline V gene are LGHNA and YSLEER. The DNA of the CDR3 is TGCGCCAGCAGCCCCGTAGGACAGGGGGCACAGCCCCAGCATTTT. Residues: CASSPVGQGAQPQHF.

Judged by abundance, this clone is medium-sized (0.01 to 0.1%). This chain connects TRBV28 to TRBJ1-2; TRBD1 aligns across 7 bases. The germline gives CDR1 MDHEN, CDR2 SYDVKM. The CDR3 totals 12 residues. The ends lost 5 bases at V and 8 bases at J; junction bases unmatched: 5. CDR3 nucleotides: TGTGCCAGCAGTACAGGGGACGAGGGCTACACCTTC. It yields the protein CASSTGDEGYTF.

This chain uses TRBV28 with TRBJ2-5, with 8 nucleotides matching TRBD2. Germline CDR1 is MDHEN and CDR2 is SYDVKM. The CDR3 runs 15 residues. Losses at the gene ends were 2 bases for V and 2 bases for J; bases not matched to a gene: 4. CDR3 amino acids: CASSLGAGVQETQYF. CDR3 DNA: TGTGCCAGCAGTTTAGGAGCGGGAGTACAAGAGACCCAGTACTTC. The whole variable domain, remainder taken from reference TRBV28 and TRBJ2-5, is DVKVTQSSRYLVKRTGEKVFLECVQDMDHENMFWYRQDPGLGLRLIYFSYDVKMKEKGDIPEGYSVSREKKERFSLILESASTNQTSMYLCASSLGAGVQETQYFGPGTRLLVL.

A note on this clone: A junction boundary mismatches the germline segment, possibly from a read error. Other nucleotide sequences from this sample produce the same CDR3. V gene TRBV5-1 combines with J gene TRBJ2-7; 8 bases map to TRBD1. The CDR3 totals 17 residues. CDR1 and CDR2 from the germline V gene are SGHRS and YFSETQ. The CDR3 sequence is CASSLDPITGGLYEQYF. The CDR3 bases are TGCGCCAGCAGCTTGGACCCAATAACAGGGGGACTTTACGAACAGTACTTC.

This clone was seen a single time. This CDR3 is CSVEEQPLTKSYTF. CDR3 nucleotides: TGCAGCGTTGAAGAGCAACCCTTAACTAAGAGCTACACCTTC. The V call is TRBV29-1, the J call TRBJ1-2; D ambiguous. This CDR3 contains 14 residues. CDR1 is SQVTM, CDR2 ANQGSEA, per germline. V was shortened by 0 bases and J by 9 bases, with 17 bases between the two germline ends.

The rearrangement uses TRBV7-3 and TRBJ2-2; no clear D gene. Deletions cut 4 bases from V and 1 base from J, with 7 bases between. Germline V gene lookup returns CDR1 SGHTA and CDR2 FQGTGA. This CDR3 has 14 residues. CDR3 coding DNA: TGTGCCAGCAGCTATCGACAGAACACCGGGGAGCTGTTTTTT. It encodes CASSYRQNTGELFF. The variable domain in full, completed from reference TRBV7-3 and TRBJ2-2, reads GAGVSQTPSNKVTEKGKYVELRCDPISGHTALYWYRQSLGQGPEFLIYFQGTGAADDSGLPNDRFFAVRPEGSVSTLKIQRTERGDSAVYLCASSYRQNTGELFFGEGSRLTVL.

The V and J genes are TRBV18 and TRBJ1-3; possibly TRBD1 for D (5 bases). The germline gives CDR1 KGHSH, CDR2 LQKENI. The CDR3 has 14 residues. The V gene lost 1 base and the J gene lost 1 base, with 5 bases spanning the gap. The CDR3, as DNA: TGTGCCAGCTCACCACAGGGGTCTGGAAACACCATATATTTT. It codes for CASSPQGSGNTIYF.

The genes are TRBV27 and TRBJ2-1; tentatively, D is TRBD2 (7 bases). Germline CDR1 is MNHEY and CDR2 is SMNVEV (reference sequence). The CDR3 contains 16 residues. V gave up 6 bases and J gave up 10 bases, with 25 bases separating them. Here the CDR3 DNA reads TGTGCCAGCAGCCAGCCCTTGTACGGGGGGCAACGGGAGCAGTTCTTC. It translates to CASSQPLYGGQREQFF.

The gene calls are TRBV7-2 and TRBJ1-6; D might be TRBD1 (6 bases). CDR1 and CDR2 from the germline V gene are SGHTA and FQGNSA. V was trimmed by 3 bases and J by 12 bases, leaving 24 bases between them. The CDR3 runs 17 residues. CDR3 sequence (DNA): TGTGCCAGCAGCTTCGAACACCGACAGGCCGCTATAAGACCCCTCCACTTT. It is translated as CASSFEHRQAAIRPLHF.

This clone occurred a few times. The chain uses TRBV6-5 and TRBJ2-6, with D perhaps TRBD1 (5 bases). With 6 bases removed from V and 0 bases from J, the gap between germline ends came to 9 bases. The CDR3 loop spans 15 amino acids. Germline-derived CDR1 and CDR2 are MNHEY and SVGAGI. CDR3 in amino acids: CASSMTDSGANVLTF. The CDR3 nucleotides are TGTGCCAGCAGCATGACAGACTCTGGGGCCAACGTCCTGACTTTC.

This sequence joins TRBV4-1 and TRBJ2-3, with 11 bases aligning to TRBD1. The CDR3 totals 17 residues. The V gene's germline CDR1 is MGHRA and CDR2 YSYEKL. V lost 0 bases to trimming and J lost 4 bases; unmatched junction nucleotides: 6. CDR3 nucleotides: TGCGCCAGCAGCCAAGATCCGGGACAGGGGGTATCAGATACGCAGTATTTT. Translating gives CASSQDPGQGVSDTQYF.

This chain joins TRBV19 and TRBJ2-1; 10 bases are a match to TRBD2. Trimming removed 9 bases from V and 9 bases from J; junction bases left unmatched: 11. The CDR3 has 14 residues. Germline V gives CDR1 LNHDA, CDR2 SQIVND (reference sequence). In nucleotides, the CDR3 is TGTGCCAGCACCCTAGCGGGAGCGACAAGTGAGCAGTTCTTC. Translating it yields CASTLAGATSEQFF.

The V gene is TRBV29-1, the J gene TRBJ1-1, with unresolved D. The germline V gene encodes CDR1 SQVTM and CDR2 ANQGSEA. CDR3 size: 14 residues. Trimming stripped 3 bases from V and 0 bases from J, with 11 bases between. CDR3 DNA: TGCAGCGTTGAGCTAGCGGTTATGAACACTGAAGCTTTCTTT. Translating gives CSVELAVMNTEAFF.

This rearrangement joins TRBV15 to TRBJ2-6; TRBD2 aligns across 7 bases. The CDR3 spans 19 residues. From germline, CDR1 is LNHNV and CDR2 YYDKDF (reference sequence). Trimming cost V 2 bases and J 3 bases; bases outside gene matches: 13. The CDR3 region has the DNA TGTGCCACCAGCAGAACCCCCCCCAGGGAGGGTTTTGGGGCCAACGTCCTGACTTTC. Translated, it gives CATSRTPPREGFGANVLTF.

The chain's CDR3 is CASSLPDMNTEAFF. Written as DNA, the CDR3 is TGTGCCAGCAGTTTACCAGACATGAACACTGAAGCTTTCTTT. V is TRBV28 and J is TRBJ1-1, with no clear D. CDR3 length equals 14 residues. Trimming removed 2 bases from V and 0 bases from J, with 7 bases in between. Germline values: CDR1 MDHEN, CDR2 SYDVKM.